Shown below are 29 T cell receptor beta chains from a single sample sequenced in a study of blood T cell repertoires in COVID-19. Clones were sequenced by immunoSEQ multiplex PCR, and TCRdb holds only the in-frame ones, with some missing. The data hold under 200,000 clones, with over 80% observed a single time. The specimen was PBMCs or T cells enriched from blood (not recorded which). The receptor source for this set is a woman aged 55-75 years who had recovered from COVID-19.

This clone was recorded once. V and J are TRBV19 and TRBJ1-5; 9 nucleotides align to TRBD1. Germline V gives CDR1 LNHDA, CDR2 SQIVND (reference sequence). This CDR3 is 14 amino acids long. The trim removed 7 bases at V and 4 bases at J, leaving 5 bases unmatched. This chain's CDR3 is CASTPGQGNQPQHF. CDR3 DNA: TGTGCCAGTACCCCGGGACAGGGTAATCAGCCCCAGCATTTT.

This sequence joins TRBV20-1 and TRBJ2-5; 10 bases map to TRBD2. CDR1 is DFQATT, CDR2 SNEGSKA, per germline (reference sequence). V lost 6 bases and J lost 5; bases outside the gene matches: 9. This CDR3 is 14 amino acids long. CDR3 residues: CSASSGGSSETQYF. CDR3 in DNA: TGCAGTGCAAGTAGCGGGGGGTCGTCGGAGACCCAGTACTTC.

The rearrangement joins TRBV9 to TRBJ1-4, with a possible D match to TRBD1 (5 bases). This CDR3 region has 14 residues. Germline V CDR1 and CDR2: SGDLS, YYNGEE. V was clipped by 4 bases and J by 8 bases, with 15 bases between them. The CDR3, as DNA: TGTGCCAGCAGCTCCGGACATGGAGTAGAAAAACTGTTTTTT. Protein product: CASSSGHGVEKLFF.

The chain links TRBV2 to TRBJ1-5; TRBD1 aligns across 7 bases. V lost 4 bases and J lost 7; bases outside the gene matches: 10. Germline-derived CDR1 and CDR2 are SNHLY and FYNNEI. This CDR3 contains 15 residues. The CDR3 bases are TGTGCCAGCAGTGCCCAACGGACAGGCCAACAGCCCCAGCATTTT. It codes for CASSAQRTGQQPQHF.

In its sample, this clone was seen once. This chain connects TRBV24-1 to TRBJ1-1; possibly TRBD1 for D (6 bases). Trimming pared 2 bases from V and 8 bases from J, leaving 8 bases between. Germline V gives CDR1 KGHDR, CDR2 SFDVKD. The length of the CDR3 is 12 residues. CDR3 residues: CATSDYRDEAFF. Written as DNA, the CDR3 is TGTGCCACCAGTGATTACAGGGACGAAGCTTTCTTT.

This clone has a single count. The V call is TRBV27, the J call TRBJ2-1; D ambiguous. The CDR3 sequence is 12 residues long. The V gene lost 6 bases and the J gene lost 9 bases, with 12 bases spanning the gap. CDR1 and CDR2 from the germline V gene are MNHEY and SMNVEV (reference sequence). CDR3 residues: CASSNRYSEQFF. CDR3 nucleotides: TGTGCCAGCAGCAATCGATATAGTGAGCAGTTCTTC.

The chain couples TRBV27 to TRBJ1-6, with unresolved D. V was cut by 3 bases and J by 7 bases, with 7 bases left in between. Germline V gives CDR1 MNHEY, CDR2 SMNVEV (reference sequence). CDR3 length equals 13 residues. CDR3 DNA sequence: TGTGCCAGCAGTTTTTCGGGGAATTCACCCCTCCACTTT. Its translation: CASSFSGNSPLHF.

The chain uses TRBV27 and TRBJ2-5; 10 bases align to TRBD2. The ends lost 3 bases at V and 5 bases at J; junction bases unmatched: 6. CDR1 and CDR2 (germline): MNHEY, SMNVEV (reference sequence). The CDR3 runs 15 residues. The CDR3 here is CASSFLAGAWETQYF. The CDR3 bases are TGTGCCAGCAGTTTCCTAGCGGGAGCCTGGGAGACCCAGTACTTC.

The V gene is TRBV9, the J gene TRBJ1-1, with 8 bases fitting TRBD1. V lost 4 bases and J lost 0; bases outside the gene matches: 8. Germline loops: CDR1 SGDLS, CDR2 YYNGEE. The CDR3 totals 16 residues. For the CDR3, the DNA is TGTGCCAGCAGCCCGGACAGGGTGGTTGTGAACACTGAAGCTTTCTTT. Residues: CASSPDRVVVNTEAFF.

This clone was recorded at least ten times. This chain links TRBV2 with TRBJ1-3; D not certain. In germline, CDR1 is SNHLY, CDR2 FYNNEI. The CDR3 has 14 amino acids. With 5 bases removed from V and 2 bases from J, the gap between germline ends came to 10 bases. The chain's CDR3 is CASSIEGAGNTIYF. As DNA, the CDR3 is TGTGCCAGCAGTATCGAGGGAGCTGGAAACACCATATATTTT.

V and J are TRBV3-1 (or the pseudogene TRBV3-2) and TRBJ1-6; D not resolved. CDR3 size: 12 residues. Germline V gives CDR1 LGHDT, CDR2 YNNKEL (reference sequence). V was pared by 3 bases and J by 9 bases, with 6 bases between. The CDR3 region has the DNA TGTGCCAGCAGCCAGGGCTCTTCACCCCTCCACTTT. The encoded protein is CASSQGSSPLHF.

The rearrangement links TRBV19 to TRBJ2-2; D is ambiguous. Trimming removed 10 bases at V and 4 bases at J, with 13 bases between. Germline values: CDR1 LNHDA, CDR2 SQIVND (reference sequence). This CDR3 has 13 residues. This chain's CDR3 is CATSSVFTGELFF. The CDR3 DNA follows: TGTGCCACTTCTAGTGTTTTCACCGGGGAGCTGTTTTTT.

CDR3 loop: CASMRGLNTEAFF. For the CDR3, the DNA is TGCGCCAGCATGCGGGGACTGAACACTGAAGCTTTCTTT. The chain recombines TRBV5-1 with TRBJ1-1; D possibly corresponds to TRBD1 (5 bases). V lost 6 bases and J 0 bases, leaving 9 bases between the germline ends. Looked up from germline, CDR1 is SGHRS and CDR2 is YFSETQ. CDR3 length: 13 residues.

The chain has TRBV5-1 and TRBJ1-1; D gene uncertain. Per the germline V gene, CDR1 is SGHRS and CDR2 is YFSETQ. The CDR3 length is 13 residues. Trimming shortened V by 1 base and J by 5 bases, and 9 bases separated the two germline ends. DNA for the CDR3: TGCGCCAGCAGCTTGTTGTCGGGGACTGAAGCTTTCTTT. Translation: CASSLLSGTEAFF.

The J gene is TRBJ1-2, the V gene TRBV7-2; unclear D gene. This CDR3 is built from 14 residues. Between the trimmed V and J ends, which lost 5 bases and 7 bases, there was a span of 17 bases. Germline CDR1 is SGHTA and CDR2 is FQGNSA. CDR3 DNA: TGTGCCAGCAGCCAGAGGGCTTTGAACGGTGGCTACACCTTC. Translation: CASSQRALNGGYTF.

This clone was seen a few times. The rearrangement links TRBV4-1 to TRBJ1-4; 8 nucleotides align to TRBD1. V shed 5 bases and J 5 bases; nucleotides not matched to a gene: 7. CDR1 and CDR2 from the germline V gene are MGHRA and YSYEKL. The length of the CDR3 is 15 residues. CDR3 DNA sequence: TGCGCCAGCAGCGGGCCCCAGGGGGCAAATGAAAAACTGTTTTTT. It yields the protein CASSGPQGANEKLFF.

The V and J genes are TRBV7-9 and TRBJ1-4; D gene ambiguous. V was shortened by 1 base and J by 8 bases, with 5 bases between the two germline ends. CDR3 size: 12 residues. Looked up from germline, CDR1 is SEHNR and CDR2 is FQNEAQ (reference sequence). CDR3 bases: TGTGCCAGCAGCTTAGGTGGCGAAAAACTGTTTTTT. Translation gives CASSLGGEKLFF.

This chain uses TRBV4-2 with TRBJ1-5; 12 nucleotides agree with TRBD1. The germline V gene has CDR1 LGHNA and CDR2 YNFKEQ. The CDR3 is made up of 16 amino acids. V shed 3 bases and J 3 bases; nucleotides not matched to a gene: 3. CDR3 DNA: TGTGCCAGCAGCCAGGGGACAGGGGGCCTCAATCAGCCCCAGCATTTT. Translated: CASSQGTGGLNQPQHF.

The V and J genes are TRBV19 and TRBJ2-7; 9 bases map to TRBD1. Germline CDR1 and CDR2: LNHDA and SQIVND (reference sequence). The trim removed 5 bases at V and 5 bases at J, leaving 13 bases unmatched. This CDR3 is built from 16 residues. CDR3 DNA: TGTGCCAGTAGTGGGTCACCCGGGACAGGGTCCGACGAGCAGTACTTC. Its protein product is CASSGSPGTGSDEQYF.

J is TRBJ2-5 and V is TRBV11-2; D is perhaps TRBD2 (5 bases). The germline gives CDR1 SGHAT, CDR2 FQNNGV. The CDR3 consists of 16 residues. V lost 2 bases, J lost 5 bases, and 18 bases lay in between. The CDR3 here is CASSLSVSTSGETQYF. DNA for the CDR3: TGTGCCAGCAGCTTATCGGTCTCGACCTCGGGGGAGACCCAGTACTTC. Using reference TRBV11-2 and TRBJ2-5 for the parts outside the CDR3, the full variable domain is EAGVAQSPRYKIIEKRQSVAFWCNPISGHATLYWYQQILGQGPKLLIQFQNNGVVDDSQLPKDRFSAERLKGVDSTLKIQPAKLEDSAVYLCASSLSVSTSGETQYFGPGTRLLVL.

This chain joins TRBV18 and TRBJ1-1, with D maybe TRBD1 (5 bases). V lost 5 bases to trimming and J lost 1 base, with 11 bases between them. Germline CDR1 is KGHSH and CDR2 is LQKENI. CDR3 length: 14 residues. CDR3 nucleotide sequence: TGTGCCAGCTCAAGTACGGACAAGAACACTGAAGCTTTCTTT. It codes for CASSSTDKNTEAFF. Together with reference TRBV18 and TRBJ1-1, the CDR3 gives the full variable domain: NAGVMQNPRHLVRRRGQEARLRCSPMKGHSHVYWYRQLPEEGLKFMVYLQKENIIDESGMPKERFSAEFPKEGPSILRIQQVVRGDSAAYFCASSSTDKNTEAFFGQGTRLTVV.

The chain is built from TRBV20-1 and TRBJ2-5, with 7 bases fitting TRBD2. In germline, CDR1 is DFQATT, CDR2 SNEGSKA (reference sequence). V gave up 8 bases and J gave up 4 bases; unmatched junction bases: 4. The CDR3 has 11 amino acids. CDR3 sequence reads: CSPLAGETQYF. CDR3 sequence (DNA): TGCAGTCCTTTAGCGGGAGAGACCCAGTACTTC.

The rearrangement uses TRBV28 and TRBJ2-1; TRBD2 agrees at 12 bases. The junction had 5 bases not matched to a gene; V was cut back by 8 bases and J by 3 bases. This CDR3 has 15 amino acids. The germline V gene has CDR1 MDHEN and CDR2 SYDVKM. The CDR3 protein is CASHELAGGYNEQFF. The CDR3 DNA sequence: TGTGCCAGCCACGAACTAGCGGGAGGCTACAATGAGCAGTTCTTC.

The chain has TRBV4-2 and TRBJ1-2; 9 bases fit TRBD1. Germline V CDR1 and CDR2: LGHNA, YNFKEQ. CDR3 size: 15 residues. The V gene end was trimmed by 2 bases and the J gene end by 8 bases; junction bases not matched to a gene: 9. The CDR3 bases are TGTGCCAGCAGCCAATATGGGACAGGGCCTGAAGGCTACACCTTC. Protein sequence: CASSQYGTGPEGYTF.

V is TRBV27 and J is TRBJ2-5; tentatively, D is TRBD2 (6 bases). Trimming removed 2 bases at V and 6 bases at J, with 19 bases between. Germline-derived CDR1 and CDR2 are MNHEY and SMNVEV (reference sequence). This CDR3 has 16 amino acids. CDR3 in amino acids: CASSLGGAGVEKTQYF. CDR3 sequence (DNA): TGTGCCAGCAGTTTAGGAGGGGCTGGCGTAGAGAAGACCCAGTACTTC.

The J gene is TRBJ2-1, the V gene TRBV30; a possible D gene is TRBD2 (5 bases). Germline-derived CDR1 and CDR2 are GTSNPN and SVGIG (reference sequence). The V gene lost 0 bases and the J gene lost 2 bases, with 11 bases spanning the gap. This CDR3 is 15 amino acids long. The CDR3 spells CAWSVRGSAYNEQFF. The DNA of the CDR3 is TGTGCCTGGAGTGTAAGAGGGAGTGCCTACAATGAGCAGTTCTTC.

V and J are TRBV27 and TRBJ1-1, with D possibly matching TRBD1 (6 bases). This CDR3 contains 17 residues. Germline V gene lookup returns CDR1 MNHEY and CDR2 SMNVEV (reference sequence). V lost 3 bases to trimming and J lost 3 bases, with 20 bases between them. The CDR3 DNA is TGTGCCAGCAGTTTGATTCCGGGGGCGGGGGGAGACACTGAAGCTTTCTTT. Residues: CASSLIPGAGGDTEAFF.

The chain is built from TRBV19 and TRBJ1-4; possible D gene TRBD1, 5 bases. Trimming took 2 bases from V and 3 from J, leaving 10 bases between them. The CDR3 is made up of 15 amino acids. CDR1 LNHDA and CDR2 SQIVND come from the germline V gene (reference sequence). CDR3: CASSIREGPNEKLFF. The CDR3 DNA follows: TGTGCCAGTAGTATACGGGAGGGGCCTAATGAAAAACTGTTTTTT.

This chain connects TRBV19 to TRBJ2-3, with D perhaps TRBD1 (5 bases). CDR1 and CDR2 from the germline V gene are LNHDA and SQIVND (reference sequence). The CDR3 consists of 14 residues. V was trimmed by 1 base and J by 1 base, leaving 6 bases between them. CDR3 DNA sequence: TGTGCCAGTAGTATAGGACAGCGCACAGATACGCAGTATTTT. As protein: CASSIGQRTDTQYF.